This T cell receptor (beta chain) comes out of a study of patients and donors after allogeneic stem cell transplantation. In germline, CDR1 is SGHRS, CDR2 YFSETQ. Between the trimmed V and J ends, which lost 4 bases and 6 bases, there was a span of 15 bases. The CDR3 covers 14 residues. TCRdb re-called the RT-PCR reads with MiXCR, one entry per CDR3 protein. Of approximately 160,000 distinct CDR3 sequences in the sample, about 30% are singletons; the top ten hold about 3.3%. The V gene is TRBV5-1, the J gene TRBJ2-3; D not certain. This clonotype originated in a human donor who was either an allogeneic HSCT recipient or a stem cell or donor lymphocyte infusion donor (not recorded which). It is not recorded whose cells these are; they may come from a transplant donor. The sequenced material came from blood, either unsorted or a sorted T cell fraction (not recorded which). DNA for the CDR3: TGCGCCAGCAGCCCCGGGTCAACGGTGGATACGCAGTATTTT. This sequence encodes CASSPGSTVDTQYF.